These 22 T cell receptor beta chains were sequenced from one sample in a study of T-cell reconstitution after alpha-beta-depleted transplantation in children. Unique molecular identifiers were incorporated when the TCRbeta library was constructed. TCRdb re-derived calls from the PCR reads in MiXCR, one entry per CDR3 protein. The table has approximately 630,000 distinct CDR3 sequences, 13% seen once; the top ten hold roughly 0.84%. This specimen consisted of PBMCs, obtained before TCRalphabeta/CD19-depleted stem cell transplant. The receptors here all came from a girl aged 2 to 9 with congenital amegakaryocytic thrombocytopenia, due to receive a stem cell transplant.

This clonotype was counted once. This sequence may be a read error, since a much larger clone differs from it by one base. The chain uses TRBV29-1 and TRBJ1-4; no clear D. Germline loops: CDR1 SQVTM, CDR2 ANQGSEA. With 4 bases removed from V and 8 bases from J, the gap between germline ends came to 11 bases. The CDR3 sequence is 12 residues long. In nucleotides, the CDR3 is TGCAGCGTTGGTCTAGGTTCCGAAAAACTGTTTTTT. It encodes CSVGLGSEKLFF.

The chain employs TRBV5-6 and TRBJ2-1, with D maybe TRBD2 (5 bases). Germline CDR1 and CDR2: SGHDT and YYEEEE. Trimming pared 4 bases from V and 3 bases from J, leaving 14 bases between. CDR3 length: 15 amino acids. CDR3 region: CASSPWISGYNEQFF. The CDR3 region has the DNA TGTGCCAGCAGCCCCTGGATCAGCGGCTACAATGAGCAGTTCTTC.

This clonotype was picked up many times. The chain is built from TRBV7-8 and TRBJ2-7, with 11 bases aligning to TRBD2. CDR1 is SGHVS, CDR2 FQNEAQ, per germline. Trimming cost V 0 bases and J 0 bases; bases outside gene matches: 1. The CDR3 consists of 16 residues. In nucleotides, the CDR3 is TGTGCCAGCAGCTTAGCTACTAGCGGGAGCTCCTACGAGCAGTACTTC. Translation: CASSLATSGSSYEQYF.

This sequence joins TRBV5-1 and TRBJ1-3; D perhaps matches TRBD1 (5 bases). Germline V gives CDR1 SGHRS, CDR2 YFSETQ. CDR3 length: 14 residues. V was trimmed by 0 bases and J by 4 bases, leaving 8 bases between them. CDR3 residues: CASSLDRPGNTIYF. For the CDR3, the DNA is TGCGCCAGCAGCTTGGACAGGCCCGGAAACACCATATATTTT.

This clonotype came up many times. This sequence joins TRBV20-1 and TRBJ1-4; no clear D gene. The CDR3 spans 15 residues. Germline CDR1 reads DFQATT; CDR2 reads SNEGSKA (reference sequence). The ends were cut back, 1 base at V and 8 bases at J, with 17 bases in the middle. CDR3 in DNA: TGCAGTGCTAGAGCGTTTGGATCAACCGGGGAAAAACTGTTTTTT. This codes for CSARAFGSTGEKLFF.

This clonotype was counted ten times or more. The rearrangement links TRBV6-2 or TRBV6-3 to TRBJ2-7, with 7 bases lining up with TRBD2. The CDR3 loop spans 15 amino acids. V lost 0 bases and J lost 3; bases outside the gene matches: 5. CDR1 is MNHEY and CDR2 is SVGEGT in the germline V gene. DNA of the CDR3: TGTGCCAGCAGTTACTCGTGGGCGGGAGACTACGAGCAGTACTTC. Translated: CASSYSWAGDYEQYF.

This clonotype was observed at least ten times. The chain recombines TRBV28 with TRBJ1-5; D call uncertain. V lost 7 bases and J lost 0, with 10 bases in between. CDR1 is MDHEN and CDR2 is SYDVKM in the germline V gene. This CDR3 is built from 14 residues. The CDR3 DNA is TGTGCCAGCAATCGATGGGATAGCAATCAGCCCCAGCATTTT. Its protein is CASNRWDSNQPQHF.

This clonotype was seen at least ten times. The V gene is TRBV6-6, the J gene TRBJ1-6; D call uncertain. The ends were cut back, 0 bases at V and 9 bases at J, with 3 bases in the middle. CDR3 length equals 12 residues. The V gene's germline CDR1 is MNHNY and CDR2 SVGAGI (reference sequence). The CDR3 protein is CASSYSASPLHF. The CDR3 region has the DNA TGTGCCAGCAGTTACTCGGCTTCACCCCTCCACTTT.

This rearrangement joins TRBV10-2 to TRBJ2-1; 9 bases fit TRBD2. Per the germline V gene, CDR1 is WSHSY and CDR2 is SAAADI. V was pared by 3 bases and J by 3 bases, with 12 bases of the junction left unmatched. The CDR3 consists of 18 residues. CDR3 sequence reads: CASSDPPSGAAGYNEQFF. The CDR3 DNA reads as TGCGCCAGCAGTGATCCCCCTAGCGGGGCCGCAGGCTACAATGAGCAGTTCTTC.

This chain connects TRBV6-5 to TRBJ2-7; D may be TRBD2 (5 bases). The CDR3 consists of 15 residues. Trimming left V 2 bases short and J 9 bases short, with 20 bases between. CDR1 is MNHEY and CDR2 is SVGAGI in the germline V gene. CDR3 residues: CASSYTEGPTRVQYF. CDR3 bases: TGTGCCAGCAGTTACACTGAAGGACCTACGAGGGTGCAGTACTTC.

This clonotype was picked up many times. This chain uses TRBV5-1 with TRBJ1-1; D ambiguous. Trimming stripped 0 bases from V and 6 bases from J, with 9 bases between. The V gene's germline CDR1 is SGHRS and CDR2 YFSETQ. This CDR3 has 13 residues. In DNA form, the CDR3 reads TGCGCCAGCAGCTTGGAGCCGGGAGCTGAAGCTTTCTTT. Translation gives CASSLEPGAEAFF.

A single count supports this clonotype. The chain carries TRBV29-1 and TRBJ2-3; 11 positions agree with TRBD1. This CDR3 has 15 amino acids. Trimming at V came to 4 bases and at J to 5 bases, leaving 8 bases not matched to a gene. Germline loops: CDR1 SQVTM, CDR2 ANQGSEA. CDR3 DNA sequence: TGCAGCGTTGGCCCCAAGGGACAGGGGGGAGATACGCAGTATTTT. Protein: CSVGPKGQGGDTQYF.

This clonotype was observed many times. This chain joins TRBV29-1 and TRBJ2-1; D possibly corresponds to TRBD2 (5 bases). V was trimmed by 7 bases and J by 3 bases, leaving 16 bases between them. The CDR3 sequence is 14 residues long. Germline values: CDR1 SQVTM, CDR2 ANQGSEA. The CDR3 DNA sequence: TGCAGCGCCCCTAGGAGCGGAGACTACAATGAGCAGTTCTTC. Translating it yields CSAPRSGDYNEQFF.

The chain joins TRBV20-1 to TRBJ2-1; D gene uncertain. V was clipped by 3 bases and J by 7 bases, with 10 bases between them. This CDR3 has 12 amino acids. CDR1 and CDR2 (germline): DFQATT, SNEGSKA (reference sequence). The CDR3 spells CSARFSENEQFF. CDR3 nucleotides: TGCAGTGCTAGGTTCTCGGAGAATGAGCAGTTCTTC.

Ten or more counts support this clonotype. As DNA, the CDR3 is TGCGCCAGCAGCCGGGACCGGCGGTCCTACGAGCAGTACTTC. Amino acid sequence: CASSRDRRSYEQYF. The J gene is TRBJ2-7, the V gene TRBV4-1; possibly TRBD1 or TRBD2 for D (5 bases each). The V end lost 4 bases, the J end lost 1 base, and 11 bases lay between the germline ends. The CDR3 totals 14 residues. Germline CDR1 and CDR2: MGHRA and YSYEKL.

This clonotype has a count of ten or more. The rearrangement links TRBV5-1 to TRBJ2-1; possibly TRBD1 or TRBD2 for D (6 bases each). The CDR3 is 15 amino acids. CDR1 and CDR2 from the germline V gene are SGHRS and YFSETQ. Trimming left V 0 bases short and J 6 bases short, with 13 bases between. The CDR3 sequence is CASSLARPGANEQFF. CDR3 in DNA: TGCGCCAGCAGCTTGGCCCGGCCGGGGGCCAATGAGCAGTTCTTC.

This clonotype was seen ten or more times. The chain employs TRBV18 and TRBJ2-4; perhaps D is TRBD1 or TRBD2 (7 bases each). Trimming took 4 bases from V and 10 from J, leaving 20 bases between them. The CDR3 consists of 15 residues. Looked up from germline, CDR1 is KGHSH and CDR2 is LQKENI. The CDR3 loop is CASSLLRGGRLIQYF. The CDR3 DNA reads as TGTGCCAGCTCACTCCTCAGGGGGGGACGTCTAATTCAGTACTTC.

This clonotype was counted many times. The rearrangement uses TRBV10-3 and TRBJ2-3, with 8 bases that match TRBD1. This CDR3 comprises 16 residues. J was trimmed by 2 bases and V by 4 bases; bases with no gene match: 8. Germline assignment: CDR1 ENHRY and CDR2 SYGVKD. The CDR3 here is CAISGETGVTTDTQYF. Written as DNA, the CDR3 is TGTGCCATCAGTGGGGAGACAGGGGTTACCACAGATACGCAGTATTTT.

The chain couples TRBV18 to TRBJ2-1; TRBD2 might be the D (5 bases). CDR3 length equals 15 residues. The germline V and J ends were trimmed by 6 bases and 7 bases, with 19 bases remaining between them. CDR1 and CDR2 from the germline V gene are KGHSH and LQKENI. The CDR3 coding sequence is TGTGCCAGCTCCCCGGAGAGGGCGGCTTGGAATGAGCAGTTCTTC. Residues: CASSPERAAWNEQFF.

This clonotype appeared many times. V gene TRBV9 combines with J gene TRBJ2-7; D unclear. The CDR3 runs 14 residues. V was pared by 4 bases and J by 4 bases, with 15 bases between. Germline V gene data show CDR1 as SGDLS and CDR2 as YYNGEE. CDR3 DNA: TGTGCCAGCAGCCCCCACCAATCGGTGTACGAGCAGTACTTC. Protein: CASSPHQSVYEQYF.

This clonotype was picked up a small number of times. The CDR3 coding sequence is TGCAGTGCGCGGCTGGCGGCGGGAGGTGAGCAGTTCTTC. Translation: CSARLAAGGEQFF. This sequence joins TRBV20-1 and TRBJ2-1; 8 positions match TRBD2. V trimming: 6 bases; J trimming: 9 bases; junction bases outside the gene matches: 10. The CDR3 covers 13 residues. Germline-derived CDR1 and CDR2 are DFQATT and SNEGSKA (reference sequence).

This clonotype was counted at least ten times. The chain employs TRBV5-1 and TRBJ2-7; no clear D gene. Between the trimmed V and J ends, which lost 0 bases and 7 bases, there was a span of 17 bases. Germline lookup yields CDR1 SGHRS and CDR2 YFSETQ. This CDR3 has 15 amino acids. For the CDR3, the DNA is TGCGCCAGCAGCTTGGATCCCAGCCGGCGTCTGGAGCAGTACTTC. Amino acid sequence: CASSLDPSRRLEQYF.